Each of the 23 T cell receptor beta chains below was sequenced from the same sample in a study of shared clonotypes between healthy human individuals. Clones were read by immunoSEQ multiplex PCR, and TCRdb kept only the in-frame ones, dropping some. Here the sample spans roughly 2.1 million clones, approximately 94% being singletons. Positive CCR7 selection of CD45RO-negative cells yielded the naive CD8 cells, and terminally differentiated effector memory CD45RA+ cells were excluded. Sequenced input: naive CD8+ T cells from PBMCs. The receptor set was obtained from a young man in good health. Some clones in this sample may be carry-over from other donors' samples.

The gene calls are TRBV7-9 and TRBJ2-7; 8 bases map to TRBD1. From germline, CDR1 is SEHNR and CDR2 FQNEAQ (reference sequence). After removal of 5 bases from V and 7 bases from J, the junction contained 16 bases not matched to a gene. CDR3 size: 16 residues. The CDR3 reads CASSTRQGINFGEQYF. The CDR3 DNA reads as TGTGCCAGCAGCACTCGACAGGGGATCAATTTTGGGGAGCAGTACTTC.

Note on this clone: In the same sample, other DNA sequences code for this CDR3. The chain recombines TRBV11-3 with TRBJ2-2; D remains ambiguous. There are 15 residues in the CDR3. CDR1 is SGHNT and CDR2 is YENEEA in the germline V gene. V dropped 0 bases and J dropped 0 bases, with 5 bases sitting between them. CDR3 amino acids: CASSLDRANTGELFF. As DNA, the CDR3 is TGTGCCAGCAGCTTAGACAGAGCGAACACCGGGGAGCTGTTTTTT.

In regard to this clone: Other DNA sequences in the same sample also yield this CDR3. The V call is TRBV29-1, the J call TRBJ2-7, with D uncertain. V was trimmed by 4 bases and J by 4 bases, leaving 5 bases between them. The CDR3 totals 10 residues. Germline V gene lookup returns CDR1 SQVTM and CDR2 ANQGSEA. The CDR3 loop is CSVGGYEQYF. In DNA, the CDR3 is TGCAGCGTTGGTGGGTACGAGCAGTACTTC.

The chain combines TRBV29-1 with TRBJ2-5, with 9 bases aligning to TRBD1. The germline V gene has CDR1 SQVTM and CDR2 ANQGSEA. This CDR3 spans 12 amino acids. The V and J ends lost 5 bases and 4 bases, in that order; junction bases with no gene match: 2. The CDR3 DNA is TGCAGCGTTACAGGGGGCCGAGAGACCCAGTACTTC. Translated: CSVTGGRETQYF.

V is TRBV7-2 and J is TRBJ2-7; D uncertain. The CDR3 is 11 amino acids. CDR1 SGHTA and CDR2 FQGNSA come from the germline V gene. V lost 5 bases and J lost 3, with 5 bases in between. In nucleotides, the CDR3 is TGTGCCAGCAGCCCCCTCTACGAGCAGTACTTC. Its protein is CASSPLYEQYF.

About this clone itself: Distinct nucleotide sequences in the sample also encode this CDR3. The chain joins TRBV4-3 to TRBJ1-1; the D is unclear. Germline loops: CDR1 LGHNA, CDR2 YSLEER. The CDR3 spans 15 residues. V was cut by 1 base and J by 4 bases, with 13 bases left in between. The CDR3 sequence: CASSQGTGVGTEAFF. The CDR3 bases are TGCGCCAGCAGCCAAGGGACGGGAGTCGGCACTGAAGCTTTCTTT.

The V gene is TRBV19, the J gene TRBJ1-1; a weak D match, TRBD1 (6 bases). The germline V gene has CDR1 LNHDA and CDR2 SQIVND (reference sequence). The V and J ends lost 5 bases and 3 bases respectively, with 16 bases between them. The CDR3 covers 15 residues. The CDR3 bases are TGTGCCAGTAGTCCCAACACCAGGGGTGACACTGAAGCTTTCTTT. Its translation is CASSPNTRGDTEAFF.

Points on this clone: Distinct nucleotide sequences in the sample also encode this CDR3. This chain links TRBV5-1 with TRBJ1-2, with D hard to call. This CDR3 has 13 amino acids. The V gene's germline CDR1 is SGHRS and CDR2 YFSETQ. V lost 1 base, J lost 2 bases, and 6 bases lay in between. CDR3 in amino acids: CASSLQANYGYTF. CDR3 DNA sequence: TGCGCCAGCAGCTTGCAGGCAAACTATGGCTACACCTTC.

With respect to this clone: This same CDR3 is encoded by further DNA sequences in the sample. V gene TRBV5-6 combines with J gene TRBJ2-7, with TRBD1 matching 7 bases. From germline, CDR1 is SGHDT and CDR2 YYEEEE. The junction had 3 bases not matched to a gene; V was cut back by 4 bases and J by 2 bases. There are 13 residues in the CDR3. Written as DNA, the CDR3 is TGTGCCAGCAGCCAAACAGGGGCCTACGAGCAGTACTTC. Its translation is CASSQTGAYEQYF.

As for this clone: Other nucleotide sequences from this sample produce the same CDR3. The CDR3 nucleotides are TGTGCCAGCAGCGTAGTGTCGAGCTCCTACAATGAGCAGTTCTTC. Protein sequence: CASSVVSSSYNEQFF. This chain uses TRBV9 with TRBJ2-1; D gene unclear. Trimming pared 0 bases from V and 0 bases from J, leaving 7 bases between. Germline loops: CDR1 SGDLS, CDR2 YYNGEE. The CDR3 length is 15 residues.

The V gene is TRBV9, the J gene TRBJ1-1; tentatively, D is TRBD1 (5 bases). The CDR3 is 13 residues long. The V gene lost 5 bases and the J gene lost 1 base, with 9 bases spanning the gap. Per the germline V gene, CDR1 is SGDLS and CDR2 is YYNGEE. The DNA for the CDR3 is TGTGCCAGCAGAGGGGCGAGGAACACTGAAGCTTTCTTT. It encodes CASRGARNTEAFF.

J is TRBJ1-3 and V is TRBV7-2, with TRBD1 matching over 9 bases. The germline CDR1 and CDR2 sequences are SGHTA and FQGNSA. V gave up 5 bases and J gave up 2 bases; unmatched junction bases: 13. The CDR3 totals 18 residues. The CDR3 loop reads CASSLGRDRALAGNTIYF. The CDR3 nucleotides are TGTGCCAGCAGCCTAGGGCGGGACAGGGCGCTTGCTGGAAACACCATATATTTT.

V gene TRBV19 combines with J gene TRBJ2-5; D is possibly TRBD1 or TRBD2 (5 bases each). Trimming removed 10 bases at V and 5 bases at J, with 14 bases between. Germline V gene data show CDR1 as LNHDA and CDR2 as SQIVND (reference sequence). The CDR3 has 12 amino acids. For the CDR3, the DNA is TGTGCCACTTCGGGACCTTACGAGACCCAGTACTTC. Its translation is CATSGPYETQYF.

The genes are TRBV6-1 and TRBJ2-7; no clear D gene. V was shortened by 2 bases and J by 2 bases, with 10 bases between the two germline ends. Germline values: CDR1 MNHNS, CDR2 SASEGT. The CDR3 covers 14 residues. Written as DNA, the CDR3 is TGTGCCAGCAGTGAATGGCAGGCCACCTACGAGCAGTACTTC. This sequence encodes CASSEWQATYEQYF.

This chain joins TRBV28 and TRBJ1-4; no firm D call. This CDR3 is 15 amino acids long. The germline V gene encodes CDR1 MDHEN and CDR2 SYDVKM. Trimming removed 6 bases at V and 0 bases at J, with 11 bases between. The CDR3 DNA reads TGTGCCAGCAGCCCGTCTGTTGCAACTAATGAAAAACTGTTTTTT. It yields the protein CASSPSVATNEKLFF.

In this sample, this clone turned up once. At the DNA level, this CDR3 is encoded by other sequences in the same sample as well. The chain links TRBV5-1 to TRBJ2-1; D uncertain. Trimming pared 0 bases from V and 1 base from J, leaving 8 bases between. Per the germline V gene, CDR1 is SGHRS and CDR2 is YFSETQ. The CDR3 totals 15 residues. CDR3 in amino acids: CASSLGGLSYNEQFF. The CDR3 DNA follows: TGCGCCAGCAGCTTGGGTGGGCTATCCTACAATGAGCAGTTCTTC.

The chain combines TRBV27 with TRBJ1-1; D unclear. Germline V gene lookup returns CDR1 MNHEY and CDR2 SMNVEV (reference sequence). V lost 1 base and J lost 1, with 10 bases in between. CDR3 length: 15 residues. CDR3 sequence: CASSLWNSANTEAFF. The CDR3, as DNA: TGTGCCAGCAGTTTATGGAACAGCGCGAACACTGAAGCTTTCTTT.

V gene TRBV6-5 combines with J gene TRBJ2-7, with D perhaps matching TRBD2 (6 bases). V lost 4 bases and J lost 0, with 10 bases in between. CDR3 size: 14 residues. Germline CDR1 and CDR2: MNHEY and SVGAGI. CDR3 sequence reads: CASSFGSHSYEQYF. CDR3 coding DNA: TGTGCCAGCAGTTTCGGGAGCCACTCCTACGAGCAGTACTTC.

The chain links TRBV19 to TRBJ1-1; TRBD1 aligns across 7 bases. Unmatched junction bases numbered 5, after V lost 6 bases and J lost 4 bases. Germline assignment: CDR1 LNHDA and CDR2 SQIVND (reference sequence). This CDR3 is 13 amino acids long. CDR3 in DNA: TGTGCCAGTAGGGCCAGGGGGGTCACTGAAGCTTTCTTT. Encoded protein: CASRARGVTEAFF.

V usage is TRBV19 and J usage is TRBJ2-7; 11 positions agree with TRBD2. J was trimmed by 3 bases and V by 7 bases; bases with no gene match: 5. The CDR3 covers 14 residues. The germline V gene encodes CDR1 LNHDA and CDR2 SQIVND (reference sequence). The CDR3 sequence is CASMSTSGSYEQYF. The CDR3 DNA follows: TGTGCCAGTATGTCAACTAGCGGGAGCTACGAGCAGTACTTC.

This clone has only one observation. The chain joins TRBV19 to TRBJ2-7; TRBD2 matches at 14 bases. CDR1 and CDR2 (germline): LNHDA, SQIVND (reference sequence). The trim removed 3 bases at V and 1 base at J, leaving 5 bases unmatched. The CDR3 is 17 residues long. CDR3 nucleotide sequence: TGTGCCAGTAGTATGGGAGGACTAGCGGGAGGATCCTACGAGCAGTACTTC. Translation: CASSMGGLAGGSYEQYF.

J is TRBJ2-7 and V is TRBV28; perhaps TRBD2 as D (5 bases). V lost 3 bases and J 0 bases, leaving 12 bases between the germline ends. Germline values: CDR1 MDHEN, CDR2 SYDVKM. The CDR3 has 15 amino acids. The CDR3 protein is CASSLGIGSSYEQYF. DNA for the CDR3: TGTGCCAGCAGTTTGGGAATAGGGAGCTCCTACGAGCAGTACTTC.

A single count supports this clone. The V and J genes are TRBV14 and TRBJ1-1; D gene ambiguous. The germline V gene encodes CDR1 SGHDN and CDR2 FVKESK. Trimming pared 2 bases from V and 1 base from J, leaving 17 bases between. CDR3 length equals 17 residues. CDR3 sequence: CASSQFRALGRNTEAFF. CDR3 DNA: TGTGCCAGCAGCCAATTTCGGGCTCTCGGACGGAACACTGAAGCTTTCTTT. Variable domain in full (rest from reference TRBV14 and TRBJ1-1): EAGVTQFPSHSVIEKGQTVTLRCDPISGHDNLYWYRRVMGKEIKFLLHFVKESKQDESGMPNNRFLAERTGGTYSTLKVQPAELEDSGVYFCASSQFRALGRNTEAFFGQGTRLTVV.